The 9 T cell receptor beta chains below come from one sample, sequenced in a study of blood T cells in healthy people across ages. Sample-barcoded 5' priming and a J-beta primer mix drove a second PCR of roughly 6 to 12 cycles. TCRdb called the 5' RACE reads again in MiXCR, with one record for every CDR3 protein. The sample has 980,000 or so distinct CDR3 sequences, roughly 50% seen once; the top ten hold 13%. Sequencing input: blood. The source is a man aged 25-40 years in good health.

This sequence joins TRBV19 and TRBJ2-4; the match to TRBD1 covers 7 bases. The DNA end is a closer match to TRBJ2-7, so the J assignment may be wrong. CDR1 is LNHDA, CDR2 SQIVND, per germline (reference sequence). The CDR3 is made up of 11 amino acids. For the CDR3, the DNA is TGTGCCAGTAGAACAGGGGCCGAGCAGTACTTC. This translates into CASRTGAEQYF.

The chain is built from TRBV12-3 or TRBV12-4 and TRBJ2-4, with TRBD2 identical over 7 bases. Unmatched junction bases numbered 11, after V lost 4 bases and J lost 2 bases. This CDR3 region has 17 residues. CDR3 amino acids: CASSSIRLASSKNIQYF. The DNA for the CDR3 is TGTGCCAGCAGTTCAATCCGACTAGCAAGTTCCAAAAACATTCAGTACTTC.

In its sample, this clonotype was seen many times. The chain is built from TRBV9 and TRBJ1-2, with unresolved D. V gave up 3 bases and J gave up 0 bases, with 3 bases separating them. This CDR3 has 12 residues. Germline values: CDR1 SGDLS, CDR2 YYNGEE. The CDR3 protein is CASSATNYGYTF. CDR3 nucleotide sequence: TGTGCCAGCAGCGCCACTAACTATGGCTACACCTTC.

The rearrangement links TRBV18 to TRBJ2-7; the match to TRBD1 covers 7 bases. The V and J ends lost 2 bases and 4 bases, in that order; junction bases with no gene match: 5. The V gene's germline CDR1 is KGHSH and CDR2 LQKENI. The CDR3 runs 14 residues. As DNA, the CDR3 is TGTGCCAGCTCACCAGGGACAGAGAGATACGAGCAGTACTTC. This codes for CASSPGTERYEQYF.

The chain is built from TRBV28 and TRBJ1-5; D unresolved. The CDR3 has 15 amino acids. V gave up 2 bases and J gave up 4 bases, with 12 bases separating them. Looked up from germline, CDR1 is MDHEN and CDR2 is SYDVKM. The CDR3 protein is CASSLVMGGNQPQHF. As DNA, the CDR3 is TGTGCCAGCAGTTTAGTTATGGGAGGGAATCAGCCCCAGCATTTT.

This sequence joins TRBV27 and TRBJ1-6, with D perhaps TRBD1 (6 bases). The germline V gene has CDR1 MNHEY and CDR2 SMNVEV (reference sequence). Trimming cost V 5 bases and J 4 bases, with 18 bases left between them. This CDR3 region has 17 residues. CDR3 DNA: TGTGCCAGCAGTCCTAATTCGGGGGGCACTTATAATTCACCCCTCCACTTT. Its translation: CASSPNSGGTYNSPLHF.

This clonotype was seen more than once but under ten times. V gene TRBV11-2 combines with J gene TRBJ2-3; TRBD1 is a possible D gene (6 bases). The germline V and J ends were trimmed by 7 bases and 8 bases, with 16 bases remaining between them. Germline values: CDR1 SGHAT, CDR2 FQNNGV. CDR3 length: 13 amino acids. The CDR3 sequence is CASTAGESATQYF. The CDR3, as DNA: TGTGCCAGCACGGCAGGGGAGTCCGCTACGCAGTATTTT.

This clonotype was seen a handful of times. CDR3 nucleotide sequence: TGCGCCAGCAGCCAAGATCGGGGCGGAGAGACCCAGTACTTC. It yields the protein CASSQDRGGETQYF. The gene calls are TRBV4-1 and TRBJ2-5; D is perhaps TRBD1 or TRBD2 (5 bases each). The length of the CDR3 is 14 residues. Germline V gene sequence: CDR1 MGHRA, CDR2 YSYEKL. Trimming pared 0 bases from V and 4 bases from J, leaving 9 bases between.

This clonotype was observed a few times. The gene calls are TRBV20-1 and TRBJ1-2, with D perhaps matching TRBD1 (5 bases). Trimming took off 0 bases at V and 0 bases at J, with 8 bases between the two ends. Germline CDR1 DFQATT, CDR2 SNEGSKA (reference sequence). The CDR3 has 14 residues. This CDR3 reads CSARERGSNYGYTF. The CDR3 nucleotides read TGCAGTGCTAGAGAGAGGGGTTCTAACTATGGCTACACCTTC.